This T cell receptor (beta chain) was sequenced for a study of human T cells and chemical hapten exposure (dated by TCRdb to about 2021). Describing the broader study: For sensitization, 2% DPC in acetone was applied to a 2 cm by 2 cm area of upper inner arm skin. Throughout the approximately 24-week study period, patients were also given weekly therapeutic DPC doses on the scalp. Patch testing was done on the upper back using Finn chambers containing 0.01% DPC, and results were scored after 6 days according to International Contact Dermatitis Research Group standards. The patient cohort, mostly female, included alopecia areata with under or over 50% scalp involvement, alopecia totalis and alopecia universalis. The libraries were sequenced as a pool, and the TCR yield per sample differed mostly because of small variations in library volumes within the pool. This study followed changes in the peripheral blood TCR repertoire in vivo during primary and secondary sensitization of alopecia patients to the hapten diphenylcyclopropenone (DPC). Blood samples were taken from patients before sensitization (week 0) and then at 2, 6 and about 24 weeks after DPC sensitization. Roughly 30 alopecia patients gave blood for TCR sequencing at one to four time points (pre-sensitization, 2, 6 and 24 weeks).

The method was RACE. TCRdb shows the sequencer as NextSeq 500. During library preparation, unique molecular identifiers were attached to individual cDNA molecules so that TCRs could be counted in a quantitative, reproducible way. Each blood RNA sample was used to sequence both TCR alpha and TCR beta chains. In the original analysis: Samples had a median of approximately 96,000 TCRs, with a range from roughly 20,000 to 690,600. The Decombinator software suite was used to annotate V, J and CDR3 in the TCR reads. To make PS versus PT1 abundance plots, every sample was subsampled to the same number of TCRs (28,000). Expanded TCRs were defined as absent before sensitization and observed at least eight times at the 2-week time point. TCRdb passed the public sequencing reads through fastp at Q25 and MiXCR, retaining productive beta sequences. Rows matching on CDR3 protein sequence are summarized as one entry with the most common DNA and genes. The V and J calls reflect TCRdb's pipeline rather than the authors' work. Across this sample there are about 55,000 distinct CDR3 sequences, with more than 9% seen only once. Approximately 1.8% of the sample goes to the ten largest clones.

Results the study describes overall, beyond this receptor: DPC sensitization did not change the number of TCRs with a frequency above 1 in 1000, and there was no evidence of changes in global repertoire structure. After repeated subsampling, changes were observed in the strength of the expansion versus patch-test correlation and in the threshold at which the correlation became significant. Significantly more large CDR3 similarity clusters were formed by expanded TCRs than by pre-sensitization or healthy control sets, consistent with antigen-driven responses. Because all patients had alopecia, a presumed autoimmune disease, the immune response of the patients might differ from that of healthy individuals. A positive correlation was found between the number of PT1 expanded TCRs and patch test score, with significance reached at thresholds 8, 16 and 32 but not 4.

This clonotype has at least ten counts. There is no known antigen for this receptor. Base qualities are not provided; no much larger clone lies one nucleotide away. Including cysteine and phenylalanine, the CDR3 has 16 amino acids. Only the CDR3 DNA stays, 48 bases, in frame from base 1. Cut back by 4 bases and 2 bases, the V and J ends lie 17 bases apart. Per the germline V gene, MGHRA is the CDR1 and YSYEKL is the CDR2. Sample time point, as interpreted from the label and publication: patch test 2, 6 weeks after DPC sensitization. Reading the label with the study, this specimen's treatment or condition is: therapeutic diphenylcyclopropenone sensitization with weekly scalp DPC. At every patch-test visit, the blood draw took place before the patch test was put on. Eligible patients were aged 18 to 70, diagnosed with alopecia, deemed suitable for DPC therapy, and excluded if pregnant. Total RNA was extracted from unfractionated whole blood collected in Tempus Blood RNA tubes.

Here the chain combines TRBV4-1 and TRBJ1-2; TRBD1 could be the D gene, as 6 bases match. Sequenced material: whole blood, taken in connection with sensitization to the hapten diphenylcyclopropenone (DPC). The source is a woman between 45 and 65 years old with alopecia areata. Some clones in this sample may be carry-over from other donors' samples. The CDR3 corresponds to CASSPTLQGTNYGYTF. The bases read TGCGCCAGCAGCCCTACCCTACAGGGAACCAACTATGGCTACACCTTC.